Presented here are 28 T cell receptor beta chains from one specimen sequenced in a study of blood T cell repertoires in COVID-19. Libraries were prepared by immunoSEQ multiplex PCR; TCRdb keeps only in-frame clonotypes and omits some of them. The sample carries a few hundred thousand clones, around nine tenths recorded once. The sequencing sample was made of PBMCs or T cells enriched from blood (not recorded which). Receptors originate from a woman between 50 and 59 years old who had recovered from COVID-19.

The J gene is TRBJ2-2, the V gene TRBV2; D unresolved. This CDR3 has 13 residues. The germline gives CDR1 SNHLY, CDR2 FYNNEI. Deletions cut 8 bases from V and 3 bases from J, with 10 bases between. CDR3 protein: CASGAEDTGELFF. For the CDR3, the DNA is TGTGCCAGCGGAGCCGAGGACACCGGGGAGCTGTTTTTT.

The CDR3 coding sequence is TGTGCCAGCTCACCAATGACACAGGGCAATGAGCAGTTCTTC. Translating gives CASSPMTQGNEQFF. The V call is TRBV18, the J call TRBJ2-1; possible D gene TRBD1, 6 bases. The CDR3 extends over 14 amino acids. V lost 2 bases and J lost 6, with 11 bases in between. Germline values: CDR1 KGHSH, CDR2 LQKENI.

This chain connects TRBV2 to TRBJ2-2; 9 bases agree with TRBD2. CDR3 length: 15 amino acids. The V gene end was trimmed by 6 bases and the J gene end by 6 bases; junction bases not matched to a gene: 8. Germline CDR1 and CDR2: SNHLY and FYNNEI. This CDR3 reads CASSGSGSVAGELFF. In nucleotides, the CDR3 is TGTGCCAGCAGCGGTAGCGGGAGTGTAGCCGGGGAGCTGTTTTTT.

The chain couples TRBV6-5 to TRBJ2-5; D ambiguous. This CDR3 comprises 12 residues. V lost 6 bases and J lost 3, with 8 bases in between. Germline V CDR1 and CDR2: MNHEY, SVGAGI. In DNA, the CDR3 is TGTGCCAGCAGCAGGATTAAAGAGACCCAGTACTTC. Translation: CASSRIKETQYF.

This clone was found once. The chain couples TRBV4-1 to TRBJ1-4; D is possibly TRBD1 (5 bases). CDR1 and CDR2 (germline): MGHRA, YSYEKL. V gave up 3 bases and J gave up 0 bases, with 11 bases separating them. This CDR3 contains 16 residues. CDR3 DNA sequence: TGCGCCAGCAGCCACCCTCAGGGTGCAACTAATGAAAAACTGTTTTTT. This translates into CASSHPQGATNEKLFF.

The V and J genes are TRBV7-3 and TRBJ1-3; D is uncertain. The CDR3 has 13 residues. The germline gives CDR1 SGHTA, CDR2 FQGTGA. V shed 5 bases and J shed 2 bases, with 7 bases lying between them. Here the CDR3 reads CASSPEAGNTIYF. CDR3 coding DNA: TGTGCCAGCAGCCCAGAGGCTGGAAACACCATATATTTT. The full variable domain, in which reference TRBV7-3 and TRBJ1-3 provide the parts outside the CDR3, is GAGVSQTPSNKVTEKGKYVELRCDPISGHTALYWYRQSLGQGPEFLIYFQGTGAADDSGLPNDRFFAVRPEGSVSTLKIQRTERGDSAVYLCASSPEAGNTIYFGEGSWLTVV.

The chain is built from TRBV7-2 and TRBJ2-7; a weak D match, TRBD2 (5 bases). This CDR3 is 14 amino acids long. Trimming removed 5 bases from V and 0 bases from J, with 11 bases in between. Germline V gene data show CDR1 as SGHTA and CDR2 as FQGNSA. The DNA for the CDR3 is TGTGCCAGCAGCCGGGAAGGTACCTCCTACGAGCAGTACTTC. Residues: CASSREGTSYEQYF. The variable domain in full, completed from reference TRBV7-2 and TRBJ2-7, reads GAGVSQSPSNKVTEKGKDVELRCDPISGHTALYWYRQSLGQGLEFLIYFQGNSAPDKSGLPSDRFSAERTGGSVSTLTIQRTQQEDSAVYLCASSREGTSYEQYFGPGTRLTVT.

The rearrangement uses TRBV24-1 and TRBJ2-1; D may be TRBD2 (5 bases). V lost 3 bases to trimming and J lost 3 bases, with 14 bases between them. There are 16 residues in the CDR3. Germline V gene lookup returns CDR1 KGHDR and CDR2 SFDVKD. The CDR3 DNA reads as TGTGCCACCAGTGATGCTGGAGGACGTCGCTACAATGAGCAGTTCTTC. Residues: CATSDAGGRRYNEQFF.

This chain uses TRBV27 with TRBJ1-3, with unresolved D. This CDR3 region has 13 residues. Trimming removed 6 bases at V and 0 bases at J, with 6 bases between. Germline V gene data show CDR1 as MNHEY and CDR2 as SMNVEV (reference sequence). CDR3 protein: CASRRSSGNTIYF. The CDR3 DNA reads as TGTGCCAGCAGGCGGAGCTCTGGAAACACCATATATTTT.

The rearrangement uses TRBV21-1 and TRBJ1-4; the table's D call TRBD1 went unverified against the DNA. TRBV21-1 is recorded as a pseudogene. The CDR3 has 17 amino acids. The CDR3 DNA follows: TGTGCCAGCAGCAACCCGGGACAGGGGGCTGTGGCTGAAAAACTGTTTTTT. This codes for CASSNPGQGAVAEKLFF.

The CDR3 loop is CASSLGLAYSTDTQYF. DNA of the CDR3: TGCGCCAGCAGCTTGGGTCTAGCGTACAGCACAGATACGCAGTATTTT. The chain has TRBV5-1 and TRBJ2-3, with a tentative D call TRBD2 (6 bases). Trimming took 0 bases from V and 0 from J, leaving 11 bases between them. Germline V gives CDR1 SGHRS, CDR2 YFSETQ. There are 16 residues in the CDR3.

This chain links TRBV5-4 with TRBJ1-1; possibly TRBD1 for D (5 bases). V was shortened by 0 bases and J by 5 bases, with 11 bases between the two germline ends. This CDR3 comprises 14 residues. The germline V gene has CDR1 SGHNT and CDR2 YYREEE (reference sequence). The CDR3 region is CASSLDRTETEAFF. In DNA form, the CDR3 reads TGTGCCAGCAGCTTGGACAGGACGGAAACTGAAGCTTTCTTT.

V is TRBV7-8 and J is TRBJ2-7; TRBD2 aligns across 7 bases. J was trimmed by 6 bases and V by 6 bases; bases with no gene match: 11. The CDR3 is 14 amino acids. The germline CDR1 and CDR2 sequences are SGHVS and FQNEAQ. The chain's CDR3 is CASRREGGLGEQYF. The CDR3 nucleotides are TGTGCCAGCAGGAGGGAGGGAGGTTTAGGCGAGCAGTACTTC.

The chain joins TRBV9 to TRBJ1-1; D is uncertain. The CDR3 has 14 amino acids. V was pared by 0 bases and J by 1 base, with 7 bases between. From germline, CDR1 is SGDLS and CDR2 YYNGEE. CDR3 in DNA: TGTGCCAGCAGCGTAGTGAGTCAGAACACTGAAGCTTTCTTT. Amino acid sequence: CASSVVSQNTEAFF.

This clone was found a few times. The rearrangement joins TRBV2 to TRBJ1-2; possibly TRBD1 for D (6 bases). The CDR3 is made up of 12 amino acids. Germline CDR1 SNHLY, CDR2 FYNNEI. Trimming stripped 6 bases from V and 7 bases from J, with 12 bases between. Written as DNA, the CDR3 is TGTGCCAGCAGACAGGGTCCCTCTGGCTACACCTTC. Its protein is CASRQGPSGYTF.

This rearrangement joins TRBV5-4 to TRBJ2-1, with TRBD2 matching 10 bases. V gave up 3 bases and J gave up 4 bases; unmatched junction bases: 7. This CDR3 is 16 amino acids long. Germline V gives CDR1 SGHNT, CDR2 YYREEE (reference sequence). CDR3 loop: CASSWRGAGGYNEQFF. The DNA for the CDR3 is TGTGCCAGCAGCTGGAGGGGAGCGGGAGGGTACAATGAGCAGTTCTTC.

This chain connects TRBV4-2 to TRBJ2-1; 7 bases align to TRBD2. The junction had 4 bases not matched to a gene; V was cut back by 1 base and J by 7 bases. In germline, CDR1 is LGHNA, CDR2 YNFKEQ. The CDR3 is 14 residues long. The CDR3 DNA reads as TGTGCCAGCAGCCAAGGGGGGGGACTTAATGAGCAGTTCTTC. This translates into CASSQGGGLNEQFF.

This clone was counted a single time. This chain links TRBV5-1 with TRBJ2-7; 8 bases are a match to TRBD2. V shed 0 bases and J 0 bases; nucleotides not matched to a gene: 11. CDR1 and CDR2 from the germline V gene are SGHRS and YFSETQ. This CDR3 comprises 18 residues. CDR3 DNA: TGCGCCAGCAGCTTGGCGGGTAGCGGGACCCTTAGCTCCTACGAGCAGTACTTC. It is translated as CASSLAGSGTLSSYEQYF.

The V and J genes are TRBV4-3 and TRBJ2-3; D possibly corresponds to TRBD2 (5 bases). V dropped 0 bases and J dropped 1 base, with 14 bases sitting between them. CDR1 LGHNA and CDR2 YSLEER come from the germline V gene. This CDR3 contains 17 residues. DNA for the CDR3: TGCGCCAGCAGCCAAGATCGGAGGACGTGGGGCACAGATACGCAGTATTTT. This sequence encodes CASSQDRRTWGTDTQYF.

This clone was picked up a small number of times. The chain links TRBV18 to TRBJ1-1; D perhaps matches TRBD1 (6 bases). The CDR3 is 14 residues long. The germline gives CDR1 KGHSH, CDR2 LQKENI. The V and J ends lost 0 bases and 3 bases respectively, with 8 bases between them. CDR3 bases: TGTGCCAGCTCACCACCTCGGACAGACACTGAAGCTTTCTTT. Residues: CASSPPRTDTEAFF.

The chain couples TRBV6-5 to TRBJ2-5; D is ambiguous. In germline, CDR1 is MNHEY, CDR2 SVGAGI. CDR3 size: 11 residues. Trimming took 6 bases from V and 5 from J, leaving 7 bases between them. The CDR3 loop reads CASRFRETQYF. The DNA for the CDR3 is TGTGCCAGCAGGTTTCGGGAGACCCAGTACTTC.

The gene calls are TRBV10-3 and TRBJ2-7; 15 nucleotides align to TRBD2. V lost 6 bases to trimming and J lost 3 bases; unmatched junction nucleotides: 6. The CDR3 is 16 amino acids. Germline assignment: CDR1 ENHRY and CDR2 SYGVKD. The CDR3 DNA follows: TGTGCCATCAGCGGGACTAGCGGGGGGACCAACTACGAGCAGTACTTC. This gives the protein CAISGTSGGTNYEQYF.

The chain combines TRBV19 with TRBJ2-1; tentatively, D is TRBD2 (6 bases). Germline V lookup: CDR1 LNHDA, CDR2 SQIVND (reference sequence). The CDR3 spans 16 residues. V lost 3 bases to trimming and J lost 10 bases, with 22 bases between them. This CDR3 is CASSIRGSGRDEEQFF. The CDR3 nucleotides are TGTGCCAGTAGTATTAGAGGGTCAGGGCGGGATGAAGAGCAGTTCTTC.

The chain joins TRBV29-1 to TRBJ2-5; unclear D gene. Germline values: CDR1 SQVTM, CDR2 ANQGSEA. The CDR3 runs to 13 residues. The ends were cut back, 3 bases at V and 1 base at J, with 9 bases in the middle. The CDR3 bases are TGCAGCGTTGAGGCCCAGTTCCAAGAGACCCAGTACTTC. Its translation: CSVEAQFQETQYF.

The genes are TRBV28 and TRBJ1-2, with a possible D match to TRBD1 (5 bases). The germline gives CDR1 MDHEN, CDR2 SYDVKM. This CDR3 has 17 residues. The ends were cut back, 5 bases at V and 6 bases at J, with 25 bases in the middle. CDR3 amino acids: CASSLLRLKARDDGYTF. In nucleotides, the CDR3 is TGTGCCAGCAGTCTTTTACGTCTGAAGGCCAGGGATGATGGCTACACCTTC.

The rearrangement links TRBV11-2 to TRBJ2-3; 7 nucleotides agree with TRBD2. This CDR3 contains 15 residues. The trim removed 5 bases at V and 1 base at J, leaving 6 bases unmatched. The V gene's germline CDR1 is SGHAT and CDR2 FQNNGV. The chain's CDR3 is CASSPGLVGTDTQYF. The CDR3 DNA sequence: TGTGCCAGCAGCCCCGGACTAGTAGGCACAGATACGCAGTATTTT.

This clone was detected only once. The V and J genes are TRBV2 and TRBJ1-5; possibly TRBD1 for D (6 bases). V lost 4 bases, J lost 2 bases, and 12 bases lay in between. From germline, CDR1 is SNHLY and CDR2 FYNNEI. CDR3 size: 15 residues. CDR3 protein: CASSGGPVGNQPQHF. The CDR3 DNA reads TGTGCCAGCAGTGGGGGGCCCGTCGGCAATCAGCCCCAGCATTTT.

This clone was counted between two and nine times. The rearrangement links TRBV7-3 to TRBJ2-2; D gene uncertain. V dropped 2 bases and J dropped 2 bases, with 6 bases sitting between them. The germline V gene encodes CDR1 SGHTA and CDR2 FQGTGA. The CDR3 length is 14 residues. CDR3 sequence (DNA): TGTGCCAGCAGCTTATCCATTAACACCGGGGAGCTGTTTTTT. As protein: CASSLSINTGELFF.